These 4 T cell receptor beta chains share one sample of origin, sequenced in a study of radiation and T cells in renal cell carcinoma. The time point here: baseline pretreatment blood. Specified treatment: 15 Gy SBRT to primary tumor, nephrectomy 4 weeks later. TCRdb's table, derived via immunoSEQ multiplex PCR, lists solely in-frame clones and lacks some. The sample gives about 88,000 clones, about 86% of which show up once; about 7.9% is in the top ten. This sample comprised blood, obtained from a patient whose treatment included radiotherapy and nephrectomy. The receptors were sampled from a man aged 50 or older with renal cell carcinoma.

V gene TRBV5-6 combines with J gene TRBJ2-1, with 8 bases fitting TRBD1. Unmatched junction bases numbered 10, after V lost 4 bases and J lost 7 bases. The CDR3 runs to 15 residues. Germline V gene lookup returns CDR1 SGHDT and CDR2 YYEEEE. The CDR3 loop reads CASSDAGGPGNEQFF. The CDR3 coding sequence is TGTGCCAGCAGCGACGCAGGGGGCCCCGGGAATGAGCAGTTCTTC.

The table lists this clone with a count of one. The chain has TRBV6-1 and TRBJ2-7, with 10 bases that match TRBD2. The CDR3 consists of 16 residues. V trimming: 3 bases; J trimming: 1 base; junction bases outside the gene matches: 6. CDR1 MNHNS and CDR2 SASEGT come from the germline V gene. CDR3 protein: CASSDPLAGSSYEQYF. As DNA, the CDR3 is TGTGCCAGCAGTGATCCACTAGCGGGATCGTCCTACGAGCAGTACTTC.

The CDR3: CASSQSSGRDTDTQYF. CDR3 in DNA: TGTGCCAGCTCACAATCCAGCGGGCGTGACACAGATACGCAGTATTTT. The V gene is TRBV18, the J gene TRBJ2-3, with D possibly TRBD2 on 6 matching bases. Trimming pared 4 bases from V and 2 bases from J, leaving 16 bases between. Per germline, CDR1 KGHSH and CDR2 LQKENI. The CDR3 spans 16 residues. Supplemented by reference TRBV18 and TRBJ2-3, the full variable domain reads NAGVMQNPRHLVRRRGQEARLRCSPMKGHSHVYWYRQLPEEGLKFMVYLQKENIIDESGMPKERFSAEFPKEGPSILRIQQVVRGDSAAYFCASSQSSGRDTDTQYFGPGTRLTVL.

The chain recombines TRBV5-1 with TRBJ2-7; 8 bases agree with TRBD1. The CDR3 has 14 amino acids. Germline V lookup: CDR1 SGHRS, CDR2 YFSETQ. V lost 3 bases and J lost 0; bases outside the gene matches: 2. For the CDR3, the DNA is TGCGCCAGCAGCTCGACAGGGGTCTCCTACGAGCAGTACTTC. It translates to CASSSTGVSYEQYF.